These T cell receptor beta chains were read from a single sample in a study of control samples from healthy donors and cancer patients. TCRdb's copy holds only in-frame clones and misses some; the assay was immunoSEQ multiplex PCR. The data contain under 450,000 clones, approximately 92% of them singletons. Sequencing used PBMCs. These TCRs come from a man aged 35 to 55 with head and neck cancer. CDR3s include the opening cysteine and the closing phenylalanine or tryptophan. The order of the fields is clone size, V gene, J gene, D gene, CDR3 protein, CDR3 DNA. D genes are given only for firm matches. A clone size is listed for some rows: how often the clone was seen (once, few, many), or a class if it is expanded.

clone size: .
V gene: TRBV12-3/TRBV12-4
J gene: TRBJ2-7
D gene: .
CDR3 protein: CASSLEAYEQYF
CDR3 DNA: TGTGCCAGCAGTTTAGAGGCCTACGAGCAGTACTTC

clone size: .
V gene: TRBV19
J gene: TRBJ2-3
D gene: .
CDR3 protein: CASNDRSTQYF
CDR3 DNA: TGTGCCAGTAATGATCGTAGCACGCAGTATTTT

clone size: .
V gene: TRBV19
J gene: TRBJ1-1
D gene: .
CDR3 protein: CASRRYPREGDTEAFF
CDR3 DNA: TGTGCCAGTAGGCGATACCCCCGGGAAGGGGACACTGAAGCTTTCTTT

clone size: .
V gene: TRBV6-4
J gene: TRBJ1-2
D gene: .
CDR3 protein: CASSDSQGRGYTF
CDR3 DNA: TGTGCCAGCAGTGACTCCCAGGGTCGGGGCTACACCTTC

clone size: .
V gene: TRBV13
J gene: TRBJ1-2
D gene: .
CDR3 protein: CASSATGDGYTF
CDR3 DNA: TGTGCCAGCAGCGCCACGGGGGATGGCTACACCTTC

clone size: .
V gene: TRBV27
J gene: TRBJ1-6
D gene: .
CDR3 protein: CASTHGGSPLHF
CDR3 DNA: TGTGCCAGCACCCATGGGGGATCACCCCTCCACTTT

clone size: .
V gene: TRBV6-4
J gene: TRBJ2-2
D gene: .
CDR3 protein: CASSDSSAQGDTGELFF
CDR3 DNA: TGTGCCAGCAGTGACTCGAGTGCACAGGGTGACACCGGGGAGCTGTTTTTT

clone size: .
V gene: TRBV27
J gene: TRBJ2-7
D gene: .
CDR3 protein: CASSLFVGGPIYEQYF
CDR3 DNA: TGTGCCAGCAGTTTATTCGTCGGAGGGCCGATTTACGAGCAGTACTTC

clone size: .
V gene: TRBV24-1
J gene: TRBJ1-1
D gene: .
CDR3 protein: CATTSLAGEAFF
CDR3 DNA: TGTGCCACCACTTCCTTGGCAGGTGAAGCTTTCTTT

clone size: .
V gene: TRBV28
J gene: TRBJ1-1
D gene: .
CDR3 protein: CASTPPRTYTEAFF
CDR3 DNA: TGTGCCAGCACTCCCCCCAGGACATACACTGAAGCTTTCTTT

clone size: .
V gene: TRBV19
J gene: TRBJ2-7
D gene: .
CDR3 protein: CASSSQASSYEQYF
CDR3 DNA: TGTGCCAGTAGTTCCCAGGCCAGCTCCTACGAGCAGTACTTC

clone size: .
V gene: TRBV15
J gene: TRBJ1-2
D gene: .
CDR3 protein: CATSRAGTEANYGYTF
CDR3 DNA: TGTGCCACCAGCAGAGCCGGGACGGAAGCTAACTATGGCTACACCTTC

clone size: .
V gene: TRBV7-8
J gene: TRBJ2-7
D gene: TRBD1
CDR3 protein: CASSMTGVAYEQYF
CDR3 DNA: TGTGCCAGCAGCATGACAGGGGTGGCCTACGAGCAGTACTTC

clone size: .
V gene: TRBV28
J gene: TRBJ1-2
D gene: .
CDR3 protein: CASSQTGTAGHRGYTF
CDR3 DNA: TGTGCCAGCAGCCAAACCGGGACCGCGGGACATCGTGGCTACACCTTC

clone size: .
V gene: TRBV14
J gene: TRBJ2-5
D gene: .
CDR3 protein: CASSQFFGTGGLETQYF
CDR3 DNA: .

clone size: .
V gene: TRBV28
J gene: TRBJ2-7
D gene: .
CDR3 protein: CASNEGGDEQYF
CDR3 DNA: TGTGCCAGCAATGAGGGAGGCGACGAGCAGTACTTC

clone size: .
V gene: TRBV18
J gene: TRBJ1-1
D gene: .
CDR3 protein: CASSPRAGRTEAFF
CDR3 DNA: TGTGCCAGCTCACCTCGGGCAGGACGGACTGAAGCTTTCTTT

clone size: .
V gene: TRBV30
J gene: TRBJ1-5
D gene: .
CDR3 protein: CAWSVPNRDQPQHF
CDR3 DNA: TGTGCCTGGAGTGTACCGAATCGGGATCAGCCCCAGCATTTT

clone size: .
V gene: TRBV30
J gene: TRBJ2-2
D gene: TRBD2
CDR3 protein: CAWSAPRLAGYTGELFF
CDR3 DNA: TGTGCCTGGAGTGCTCCCCGACTAGCGGGGTACACCGGGGAGCTGTTTTTT

clone size: .
V gene: TRBV27
J gene: TRBJ1-6
D gene: .
CDR3 protein: CASSLLGSPLHF
CDR3 DNA: TGTGCCAGCAGTTTATTGGGGTCACCCCTCCACTTT

clone size: .
V gene: TRBV10-3
J gene: TRBJ1-5
D gene: .
CDR3 protein: CATQMDSFNQPQHF
CDR3 DNA: TGTGCCACTCAGATGGACAGCTTCAATCAGCCCCAGCATTTT

clone size: .
V gene: TRBV11-3
J gene: TRBJ2-3
D gene: .
CDR3 protein: CASSPGRSTDTQYF
CDR3 DNA: TGTGCCAGCAGCCCGGGACGTAGCACAGATACGCAGTATTTT

clone size: .
V gene: TRBV10-3
J gene: TRBJ2-1
D gene: TRBD2
CDR3 protein: CAISETNLAGGYNEQFF
CDR3 DNA: TGTGCCATCAGTGAGACGAACCTAGCGGGAGGCTACAATGAGCAGTTCTTC

clone size: .
V gene: TRBV11-2
J gene: TRBJ2-1
D gene: .
CDR3 protein: CASSLGTAGGLDEQFF
CDR3 DNA: TGTGCCAGCAGCTTAGGGACCGCCGGGGGTCTCGATGAGCAGTTCTTC

clone size: .
V gene: TRBV7-3
J gene: TRBJ2-1
D gene: TRBD2
CDR3 protein: CASSRAGGFNEQFF
CDR3 DNA: TGTGCCAGCAGCCGAGCGGGGGGGTTCAATGAGCAGTTCTTC

clone size: .
V gene: TRBV4-3
J gene: TRBJ1-2
D gene: .
CDR3 protein: CASSQDWVLDYGYTF
CDR3 DNA: TGCGCCAGCAGCCAAGATTGGGTCTTGGACTATGGCTACACCTTC

clone size: .
V gene: TRBV5-5
J gene: TRBJ1-3
D gene: .
CDR3 protein: CASSLVHRNTIYF
CDR3 DNA: TGTGCCAGCAGCTTGGTACACCGAAACACCATATATTTT

clone size: .
V gene: TRBV28
J gene: TRBJ2-7
D gene: .
CDR3 protein: CASSFGSSYEQYF
CDR3 DNA: TGTGCCAGCAGTTTTGGAAGCTCCTACGAGCAGTACTTC

clone size: once
V gene: TRBV18
J gene: TRBJ2-3
D gene: .
CDR3 protein: CASSPPAPAHTDTQYF
CDR3 DNA: TGTGCCAGCTCACCACCGGCTCCGGCACACACAGATACGCAGTATTTT

clone size: .
V gene: TRBV6-6
J gene: TRBJ2-1
D gene: .
CDR3 protein: CASTQDDYNEQFF
CDR3 DNA: TGTGCCAGCACCCAGGACGACTACAATGAGCAGTTCTTC

clone size: once
V gene: TRBV28
J gene: TRBJ2-5
D gene: .
CDR3 protein: CASSLAGAGETQYF
CDR3 DNA: TGTGCCAGCAGTTTAGCGGGGGCGGGAGAGACCCAGTACTTC

clone size: .
V gene: TRBV10-3
J gene: TRBJ2-7
D gene: TRBD1
CDR3 protein: CAISKGQDPYEQYF
CDR3 DNA: TGTGCCATCAGTAAAGGACAGGACCCCTACGAGCAGTACTTC

clone size: .
V gene: TRBV12-5
J gene: TRBJ2-6
D gene: .
CDR3 protein: CASGLVGVSIFSGANVLTF
CDR3 DNA: TGTGCTAGTGGTTTGGTCGGGGTTAGCATATTCTCTGGGGCCAACGTCCTGACTTTC

clone size: .
V gene: TRBV9
J gene: TRBJ1-1
D gene: .
CDR3 protein: CASSVGGENEAFF
CDR3 DNA: TGTGCCAGCAGCGTAGGAGGGGAGAATGAAGCTTTCTTT

clone size: .
V gene: TRBV20-1
J gene: TRBJ1-1
D gene: .
CDR3 protein: CSARDTEAFF
CDR3 DNA: TGCAGTGCAAGGGATACTGAAGCTTTCTTT

clone size: .
V gene: TRBV29-1
J gene: TRBJ1-2
D gene: TRBD1
CDR3 protein: CSVDLRGAGERQGEGYGYTF
CDR3 DNA: TGCAGCGTTGATTTGAGGGGTGCGGGGGAGCGCCAGGGGGAAGGCTATGGCTACACCTTC

clone size: .
V gene: TRBV5-6
J gene: TRBJ1-3
D gene: TRBD1
CDR3 protein: CASRATGVGNTIYF
CDR3 DNA: TGTGCCAGCAGAGCGACAGGGGTGGGAAACACCATATATTTT

clone size: .
V gene: TRBV30
J gene: TRBJ1-2
D gene: .
CDR3 protein: CAWSGDVYGYTF
CDR3 DNA: TGTGCCTGGAGTGGCGACGTCTATGGCTACACCTTC

clone size: .
V gene: TRBV30
J gene: TRBJ2-1
D gene: .
CDR3 protein: CAWSVTRVYNEQFF
CDR3 DNA: TGTGCCTGGAGTGTAACCCGAGTTTACAATGAGCAGTTCTTC

clone size: once
V gene: TRBV28
J gene: TRBJ1-2
D gene: TRBD1
CDR3 protein: CASSQTGLGGYTF
CDR3 DNA: TGTGCCAGCAGCCAGACAGGGTTGGGCGGCTACACCTTC

clone size: .
V gene: TRBV6-5
J gene: TRBJ2-7
D gene: TRBD1
CDR3 protein: CASYLGTGDRGQYF
CDR3 DNA: TGTGCCAGCTATCTAGGGACAGGGGATAGGGGGCAGTACTTC

clone size: few
V gene: TRBV27
J gene: TRBJ1-5
D gene: .
CDR3 protein: CASFSNENSNQPQHF
CDR3 DNA: TGTGCCAGCTTCTCCAATGAGAATAGCAATCAGCCCCAGCATTTT

clone size: .
V gene: TRBV4-1
J gene: TRBJ1-4
D gene: .
CDR3 protein: CASSPPLFDRAMDTNEKLFF
CDR3 DNA: TGCGCCAGCAGCCCCCCCCTATTTGACAGAGCTATGGATACTAATGAAAAACTGTTTTTT

clone size: .
V gene: TRBV19
J gene: TRBJ1-1
D gene: .
CDR3 protein: CASSMTGNTEAFF
CDR3 DNA: TGTGCCAGTAGCATGACAGGGAACACTGAAGCTTTCTTT

clone size: once
V gene: TRBV19
J gene: TRBJ1-4
D gene: .
CDR3 protein: CASSIVVTGGANEKLFF
CDR3 DNA: TGTGCCAGTAGTATCGTGGTAACCGGTGGAGCTAATGAAAAACTGTTTTTT

clone size: .
V gene: TRBV18
J gene: TRBJ1-1
D gene: TRBD1
CDR3 protein: CASSRSSGQAWGNTEAFF
CDR3 DNA: TGTGCCAGCTCACGCTCGTCGGGACAGGCTTGGGGGAACACTGAAGCTTTCTTT

clone size: once
V gene: TRBV4-1
J gene: TRBJ2-7
D gene: .
CDR3 protein: CASSQGDGSSYEQYF
CDR3 DNA: TGCGCCAGCAGCCAAGGGGACGGGAGCTCCTACGAGCAGTACTTC

clone size: .
V gene: TRBV10-1
J gene: TRBJ1-4
D gene: .
CDR3 protein: CASSESGTEKLFF
CDR3 DNA: TGCGCCAGCAGTGAGTCGGGGACTGAAAAACTGTTTTTT

clone size: .
V gene: TRBV4-2
J gene: TRBJ2-1
D gene: .
CDR3 protein: CASSQDAGTYNEQFF
CDR3 DNA: TGTGCCAGCAGCCAAGATGCGGGAACGTACAATGAGCAGTTCTTC

clone size: .
V gene: TRBV18
J gene: TRBJ2-2
D gene: .
CDR3 protein: CASSPREQGAAGELFF
CDR3 DNA: TGTGCCAGCTCACCTCGAGAACAGGGTGCGGCCGGGGAGCTGTTTTTT

clone size: .
V gene: TRBV5-8
J gene: TRBJ2-6
D gene: .
CDR3 protein: CASSLVVKSSGANVLTF
CDR3 DNA: TGTGCCAGCAGCTTGGTGGTCAAATCGTCTGGGGCCAACGTCCTGACTTTC

clone size: .
V gene: TRBV12-3/TRBV12-4
J gene: TRBJ2-5
D gene: .
CDR3 protein: CASSREGETQYF
CDR3 DNA: TGTGCCAGCAGCCGCGAAGGGGAGACCCAGTACTTC

clone size: .
V gene: TRBV2
J gene: TRBJ1-1
D gene: TRBD1
CDR3 protein: CASSPGQGRIGGDEAFF
CDR3 DNA: TGTGCCAGCAGTCCGGGACAGGGTAGAATTGGAGGCGATGAAGCTTTCTTT

clone size: .
V gene: TRBV27
J gene: TRBJ1-1
D gene: .
CDR3 protein: CASSEGGVEAFF
CDR3 DNA: TGTGCCAGCAGCGAAGGGGGGGTTGAAGCTTTCTTT